Listed below are T cell receptor beta chains from one sample, sequenced in a study of blood T cell repertoires in COVID-19. Data came from immunoSEQ multiplex PCR; TCRdb stores just in-frame clones and leaves some out. The sample holds some 90,000 clones; 89% are singletons and the top ten take 7.5% to 9.5%. The sample taken for sequencing was peripheral blood. All receptors derive from a man over 45 with acute or convalescent COVID-19. Both conserved end residues are part of each CDR3. Fields, in order: CDR3 DNA, CDR3 protein, D gene, V gene, clone size, J gene. A D gene is named only where the DNA matches it firmly. Size is stated for part of the rows, as once, few or many counts, or as a class when the clone is expanded.

DNA: TGTGCCAGCAGCAAAGCGGGGCGCAGGGCCGACCCGATTACCTACGAGCAGTACTTC; CDR3: CASSKAGRRADPITYEQYF; D: .; V: TRBV21-1; size: .; J: TRBJ2-7
DNA: TGCGCCAGCAGCTATAGTGGAGCGGGGGGCCCCCGGGAGACCCAGTACTTC; CDR3: CASSYSGAGGPRETQYF; D: TRBD2; V: TRBV4-1; size: .; J: TRBJ2-5
DNA: TGTGCCAGCGGGGGGACGGACTATGGCTACACCTTC; CDR3: CASGGTDYGYTF; D: .; V: TRBV6-6; size: once; J: TRBJ1-2
DNA: TGTGCCAGCAGCTTAGGGGACAGGGGGCCTTATGGCTACACCTTC; CDR3: CASSLGDRGPYGYTF; D: TRBD1; V: TRBV5-6; size: .; J: TRBJ1-2
DNA: TGTGCCAGCACCCTAGGGGGTTCTAATCAGCCCCAGCATTTT; CDR3: CASTLGGSNQPQHF; D: .; V: TRBV2; size: .; J: TRBJ1-5
DNA: TGTGCCAGCAGCCCCACCACGAGCGGGAACACCATATATTTT; CDR3: CASSPTTSGNTIYF; D: .; V: TRBV3-1/TRBV3-2; size: .; J: TRBJ1-3
DNA: TGTGCCAGTAGTATACTAAATAGCAATCAGCCCCAGCATTTT; CDR3: CASSILNSNQPQHF; D: .; V: TRBV19; size: .; J: TRBJ1-5
DNA: TGCGCCAGCAGCTCCCGGGGGGAAAGGCTCACTGAAGCTTTCTTT; CDR3: CASSSRGERLTEAFF; D: .; V: TRBV5-1; size: .; J: TRBJ1-1
DNA: TGTGCCAGCAGATATGAGGCCTCCTACGAGCAGTACTTC; CDR3: CASRYEASYEQYF; D: .; V: TRBV5-6; size: .; J: TRBJ2-7
DNA: TGCGCCAGCAGCCAAGCCGGAGGTAGGACGGCCGAAGCTTTCTTT; CDR3: CASSQAGGRTAEAFF; D: .; V: TRBV4-1; size: .; J: TRBJ1-1
DNA: TGTGCCTGGAGACCAGGGGGCGGGACTGAAGCTTTCTTT; CDR3: CAWRPGGGTEAFF; D: TRBD1; V: TRBV30; size: .; J: TRBJ1-1
DNA: TGTGCCTGGAGCACCAGGATCTATGGCTACACCTTC; CDR3: CAWSTRIYGYTF; D: .; V: TRBV30; size: few; J: TRBJ1-2
DNA: TGTGCCAGCAGCTTAACTAGCGGGGCCCTTCGCGCAGATACGCAGTATTTT; CDR3: CASSLTSGALRADTQYF; D: TRBD2; V: TRBV13; size: once; J: TRBJ2-3
DNA: TGTGCCAGCAGCCAAGGCCCGGGACAGGGAATAGGCTACACCTTC; CDR3: CASSQGPGQGIGYTF; D: TRBD1; V: TRBV4-2; size: .; J: TRBJ1-2
DNA: TGTGCCAGCAGCCCCCCCGGGAGGAGTCAGCCCCAGCATTTT; CDR3: CASSPPGRSQPQHF; D: .; V: TRBV3-1/TRBV3-2; size: .; J: TRBJ1-5
DNA: TGTGCCAGCAGTCCGGGGATAGCTTTCTTT; CDR3: CASSPGIAFF; D: .; V: TRBV6-5; size: .; J: TRBJ1-1
DNA: TGTGCCAGCACCCCGGACAGGGCGGGTCAGCCCCAGCATTTT; CDR3: CASTPDRAGQPQHF; D: TRBD1; V: TRBV28; size: .; J: TRBJ1-5
DNA: TGTGCCACCAGTGTACTAGCGGGGGGTAACAATGAGCAGTTCTTC; CDR3: CATSVLAGGNNEQFF; D: TRBD2; V: TRBV15; size: .; J: TRBJ2-1
DNA: TGTGCCAGCAGTGAACAGGAAGGGACTAGCGCAGATACGCAGTATTTT; CDR3: CASSEQEGTSADTQYF; D: TRBD2; V: TRBV5-4; size: .; J: TRBJ2-3
DNA: TGTGCCAGCAGCAAGGGACAGCACGATGCAACTAATGAAAAACTGTTTTTT; CDR3: CASSKGQHDATNEKLFF; D: .; V: TRBV21-1; size: .; J: TRBJ1-4
DNA: TGCGCCAGCAGCTTGGGACTAGCGGGGGTAGCCAAAAACATTCAGTACTTC; CDR3: CASSLGLAGVAKNIQYF; D: TRBD2; V: TRBV5-1; size: .; J: TRBJ2-4
DNA: TGCAGCGTTGAACCCCAGCGGGGGAACCTAGCCTACAATGAGCAGTTCTTC; CDR3: CSVEPQRGNLAYNEQFF; D: TRBD2; V: TRBV29-1; size: once; J: TRBJ2-1
DNA: TGTGCCAGCAGTGTGACAGGGGGCTTTTCAAATGAGCAGTTCTTC; CDR3: CASSVTGGFSNEQFF; D: TRBD1; V: TRBV6-4; size: .; J: TRBJ2-1
DNA: TGTGCCAGCAGCCCCGCGGACAGGTCCTATGGCTACACCTTC; CDR3: CASSPADRSYGYTF; D: TRBD1; V: TRBV7-2; size: .; J: TRBJ1-2
DNA: TGCAGTGCTAGTCAGGGGGCTTTCTCTGGAAACACCATATATTTT; CDR3: CSASQGAFSGNTIYF; D: TRBD1; V: TRBV20-1; size: .; J: TRBJ1-3
DNA: TGTGCCAGCAGTCTAGCGGGGGTGTCCTACGAGCAGTACTTC; CDR3: CASSLAGVSYEQYF; D: TRBD2; V: TRBV6-5; size: once; J: TRBJ2-7
DNA: TGTGCCAGCAGCCGAGAGACAGGGATCGATGTTCAGCCCCAGCATTTT; CDR3: CASSRETGIDVQPQHF; D: TRBD1; V: TRBV7-9; size: .; J: TRBJ1-5
DNA: TGTGCCAGCAGCTTGGAGCCGGGGATCAACTCCTACGAGCAGTACTTC; CDR3: CASSLEPGINSYEQYF; D: .; V: TRBV5-5; size: .; J: TRBJ2-7
DNA: TGTGCCAGCTCACCAATACAACAGGGAACGGACACTGAAGCTTTCTTT; CDR3: CASSPIQQGTDTEAFF; D: .; V: TRBV18; size: .; J: TRBJ1-1
DNA: TGTGCCAGCAGCTTCGGACTAGCGGGGGGCAATGAGCAGTTCTTC; CDR3: CASSFGLAGGNEQFF; D: TRBD2; V: TRBV5-6; size: .; J: TRBJ2-1
DNA: TGTGCCAGCAGCTTAGTACTAGCGGGGGGGCCCGAGCAGTTCTTC; CDR3: CASSLVLAGGPEQFF; D: TRBD2; V: TRBV7-2; size: .; J: TRBJ2-1
DNA: TGTGCCACCAGTGACACCGGGACTAGCGGGGGCTTGTACCAAGAGACCCAGTACTTC; CDR3: CATSDTGTSGGLYQETQYF; D: TRBD2; V: TRBV24-1; size: .; J: TRBJ2-5
DNA: TGTGCCAGCAGCTTAGGTCCGCGGGGAGTCACCGGGGAGCTGTTTTTT; CDR3: CASSLGPRGVTGELFF; D: .; V: TRBV7-2; size: .; J: TRBJ2-2
DNA: TGTGCCAGCAGCGTAAGTCGGGGGGGGCAAGAGACCCAGTACTTC; CDR3: CASSVSRGGQETQYF; D: TRBD2; V: TRBV9; size: .; J: TRBJ2-5
DNA: TGTGCCAGTAGGGGACTTTCGAACACTGAAGCTTTCTTT; CDR3: CASRGLSNTEAFF; D: .; V: TRBV12-3/TRBV12-4; size: .; J: TRBJ1-1
DNA: TGTGCCATCAGTTGGGGGGACGGGAGCAATCAGCCCCAGCATTTT; CDR3: CAISWGDGSNQPQHF; D: .; V: TRBV10-3; size: .; J: TRBJ1-5
DNA: TGTGCCAGCAGCGCCGGACAAGTAAATGAAAAACTGTTTTTT; CDR3: CASSAGQVNEKLFF; D: .; V: TRBV9; size: .; J: TRBJ1-4
DNA: TGTGCCAGCAGCACAGCAGGCAGGGCTCAAGGAAACTACGAGCAGTACTTC; CDR3: CASSTAGRAQGNYEQYF; D: .; V: TRBV11-2; size: .; J: TRBJ2-7
DNA: TGCGCCAGCAGCTTGACAGGGCTTTGGGGGGAGACCCAGTACTTC; CDR3: CASSLTGLWGETQYF; D: .; V: TRBV5-1; size: .; J: TRBJ2-5
DNA: TGTGCCAGCAGCTTCGCCAGGGGGGCTAATTCACCCCTCCACTTT; CDR3: CASSFARGANSPLHF; D: TRBD1; V: TRBV5-4; size: .; J: TRBJ1-6
DNA: TGTGCCAGCAGTTACGGGGGGTCTGGAAACACCATATATTTT; CDR3: CASSYGGSGNTIYF; D: .; V: TRBV6-6; size: .; J: TRBJ1-3
DNA: TGTGCCAGAGGACTAGCGAGGGGAGAGACCCAGTACTTC; CDR3: CARGLARGETQYF; D: TRBD2; V: TRBV2; size: .; J: TRBJ2-5
DNA: TGTGCCAGCAGCCAAGAGTCTAGCGGGGACCCCTACGAGCAGTACTTC; CDR3: CASSQESSGDPYEQYF; D: TRBD2; V: TRBV3-1/TRBV3-2; size: once; J: TRBJ2-7
DNA: TGTGCCAGCAGCTTACAAGGCTGGGCCGATACGCAGTATTTT; CDR3: CASSLQGWADTQYF; D: .; V: TRBV7-9; size: .; J: TRBJ2-3
DNA: TGTGCCAGCAGCTCTCACCGCGGACAGGGGATGGGAGATACGCAGTATTTT; CDR3: CASSSHRGQGMGDTQYF; D: TRBD1; V: TRBV7-6; size: .; J: TRBJ2-3
DNA: TGTGCCTGGAGTGTCCAGTGGGGGCAGGGGGAGACCCAGTACTTC; CDR3: CAWSVQWGQGETQYF; D: .; V: TRBV30; size: .; J: TRBJ2-5